This T cell receptor beta chain was captured in a study of neurological immune-mediated disorders. Broader study findings: The highest TCR clonal expansion occurred in HTLV-1-associated myelopathy; multiple sclerosis fell below healthy controls.

Time point: longitudinal time-point 2. Preparation of the unsorted libraries drew on 2 million PBMCs stored at -80 C. The CDR3 has 12 amino acids. Trimming took 6 bases from V and 6 from J, leaving 11 bases between them. Germline V lookup: CDR1 WSHSY, CDR2 SAAADI. The method for making cDNA was 5'RACE, and it used 10-nucleotide random UMIs. TCRdb reprocessed the 5' RACE reads with MiXCR, giving one entry per CDR3 protein. The sample records about 80,000 distinct CDR3 sequences, about 5% being singletons. The sample holds many counts of this clonotype. The antigen remains undetermined. The clonotype comes from an older woman with multiple sclerosis. Material for sequencing was PBMCs. This chain links TRBV10-2 with TRBJ1-1; the D is unclear. The CDR3 nucleotides read TGCGCCAGCAGGTTCGGGGAGGCTGAAGCTTTCTTT. It specifies CASRFGEAEAFF.